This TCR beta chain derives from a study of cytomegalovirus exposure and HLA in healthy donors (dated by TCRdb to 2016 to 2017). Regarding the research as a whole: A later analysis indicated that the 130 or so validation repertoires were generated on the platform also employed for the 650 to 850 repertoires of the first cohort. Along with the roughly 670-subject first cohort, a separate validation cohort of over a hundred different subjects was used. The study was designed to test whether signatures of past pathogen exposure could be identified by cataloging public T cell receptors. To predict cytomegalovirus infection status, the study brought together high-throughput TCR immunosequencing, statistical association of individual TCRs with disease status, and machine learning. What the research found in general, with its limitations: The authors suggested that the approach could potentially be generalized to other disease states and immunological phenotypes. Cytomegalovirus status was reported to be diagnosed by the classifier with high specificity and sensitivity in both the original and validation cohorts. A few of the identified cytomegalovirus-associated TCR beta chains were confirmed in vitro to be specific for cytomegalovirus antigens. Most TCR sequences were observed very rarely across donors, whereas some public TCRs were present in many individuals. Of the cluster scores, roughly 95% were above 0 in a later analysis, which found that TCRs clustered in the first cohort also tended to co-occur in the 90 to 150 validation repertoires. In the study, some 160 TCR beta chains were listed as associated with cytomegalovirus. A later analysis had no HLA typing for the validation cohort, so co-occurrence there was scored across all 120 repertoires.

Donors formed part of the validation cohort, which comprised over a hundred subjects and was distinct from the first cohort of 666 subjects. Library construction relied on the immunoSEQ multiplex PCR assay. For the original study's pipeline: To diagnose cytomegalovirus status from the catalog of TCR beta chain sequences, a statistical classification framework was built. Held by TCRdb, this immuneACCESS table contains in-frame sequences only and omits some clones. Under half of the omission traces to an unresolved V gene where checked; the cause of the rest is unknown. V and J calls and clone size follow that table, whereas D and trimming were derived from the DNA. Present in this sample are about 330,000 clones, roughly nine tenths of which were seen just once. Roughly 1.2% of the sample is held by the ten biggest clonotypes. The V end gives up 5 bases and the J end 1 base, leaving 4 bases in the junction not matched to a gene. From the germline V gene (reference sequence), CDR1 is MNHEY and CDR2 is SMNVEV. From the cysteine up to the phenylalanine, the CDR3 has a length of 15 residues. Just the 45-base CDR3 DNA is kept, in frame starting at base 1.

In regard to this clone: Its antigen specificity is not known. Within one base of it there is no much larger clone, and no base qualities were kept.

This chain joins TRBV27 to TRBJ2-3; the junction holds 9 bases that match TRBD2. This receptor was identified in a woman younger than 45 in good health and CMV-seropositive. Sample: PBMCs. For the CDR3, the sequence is CASSLSGSGTDTQYF. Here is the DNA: TGTGCCAGCAGTCTTAGCGGGAGTGGCACAGATACGCAGTATTTT.